This T cell receptor beta chain was recorded in a study of blood T cell repertoires in COVID-19. In the study overall: Specimens from acute and convalescent COVID-19 originated in the United States, Italy and Spain.

Measured with immunoSEQ multiplex PCR; TCRdb has only the in-frame clones, and not every one. The data contain approximately 220,000 clones, around nine tenths of them singletons. The CDR3 runs to 15 residues. The ends lost 2 bases at V and 3 bases at J; junction bases unmatched: 4. Germline V lookup: CDR1 MGHRA, CDR2 YSYEKL. The sequence derives from a man in his sixties who had recovered from COVID-19. This chain uses TRBV4-1 with TRBJ2-5; the match to TRBD2 covers 9 bases. The sequenced material came from peripheral blood. The CDR3 DNA follows: TGCGCCAGCAGCCAACTGACTAGCGGAAAAGAGACCCAGTACTTC. The encoded protein is CASSQLTSGKETQYF.